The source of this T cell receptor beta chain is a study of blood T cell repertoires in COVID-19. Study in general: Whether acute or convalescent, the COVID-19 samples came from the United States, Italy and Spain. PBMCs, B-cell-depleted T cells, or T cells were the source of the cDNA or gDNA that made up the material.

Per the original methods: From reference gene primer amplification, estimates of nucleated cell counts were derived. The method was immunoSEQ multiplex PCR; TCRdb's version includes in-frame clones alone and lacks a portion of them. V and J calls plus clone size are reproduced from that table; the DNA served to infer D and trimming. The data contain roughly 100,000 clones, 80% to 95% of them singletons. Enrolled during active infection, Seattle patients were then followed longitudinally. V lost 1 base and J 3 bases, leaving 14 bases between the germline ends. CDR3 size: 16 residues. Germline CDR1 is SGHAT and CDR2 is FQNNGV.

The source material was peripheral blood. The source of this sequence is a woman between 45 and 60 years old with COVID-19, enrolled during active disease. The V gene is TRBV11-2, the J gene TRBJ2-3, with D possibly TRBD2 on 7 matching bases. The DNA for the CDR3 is TGTGCCAGCAGCTTAGGCCCCGGGGGGCCTACAGATACGCAGTATTTT. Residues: CASSLGPGGPTDTQYF.